The entry below gives a single T cell receptor beta chain sequence along with its context. Its antigen is not known. This entry is derived from a study of blood T cells in healthy people across ages. With a J-beta primer mix and a sample-barcoded 5' primer, a second PCR ran about 7 to 11 cycles. TCRdb re-called the 5' RACE reads with MiXCR, one entry per CDR3 protein. The sample has about 800,000 distinct CDR3 sequences; 25% are singletons. Looked up from germline, CDR1 is DFQATT and CDR2 is SNEGSKA (reference sequence). With 3 bases removed from V and 3 bases from J, the gap between germline ends came to 12 bases. The CDR3 is 14 amino acids. General study results and limits: PBMCs were not sorted, which prevented a conclusive comparison of naive versus antigen-experienced cells.

A further study also used this sample, focusing on T cells of mothers and their children. According to that study: Per mother, over 8.5 million TCR beta CDR3 reads were obtained; per child, approximately 3.2 million. For related and unrelated pairs alike, thymic selection shapes TCR recombination output similarly.

This TCR derives from a boy aged 5-17 years in good health. The specimen was blood. The chain recombines TRBV20-1 with TRBJ2-1, with D unresolved. The CDR3, as DNA: TGCAGTGCTAGCAACGAGGCCAACTACAATGAGCAGTTCTTC. As protein: CSASNEANYNEQFF.